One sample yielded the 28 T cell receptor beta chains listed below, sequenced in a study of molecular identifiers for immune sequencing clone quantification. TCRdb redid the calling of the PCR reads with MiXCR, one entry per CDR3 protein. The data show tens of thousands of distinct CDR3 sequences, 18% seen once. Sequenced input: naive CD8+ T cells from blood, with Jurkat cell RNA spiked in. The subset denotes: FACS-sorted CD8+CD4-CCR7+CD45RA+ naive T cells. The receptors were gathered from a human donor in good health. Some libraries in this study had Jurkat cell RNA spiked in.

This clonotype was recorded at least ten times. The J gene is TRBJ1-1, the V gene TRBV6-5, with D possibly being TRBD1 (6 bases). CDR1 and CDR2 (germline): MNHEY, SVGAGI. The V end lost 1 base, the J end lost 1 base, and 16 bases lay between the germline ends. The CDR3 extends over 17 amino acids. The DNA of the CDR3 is TGTGCCAGCAGTTACTTCGCCCTGGGGGCATGGAACACTGAAGCTTTCTTT. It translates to CASSYFALGAWNTEAFF.

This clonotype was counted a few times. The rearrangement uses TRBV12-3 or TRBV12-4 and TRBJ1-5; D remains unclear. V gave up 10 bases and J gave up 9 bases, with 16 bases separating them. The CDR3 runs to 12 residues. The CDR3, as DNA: TGTGCCACCCAGGCAGCCGCAGGGCCCCAGCATTTT. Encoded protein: CATQAAAGPQHF.

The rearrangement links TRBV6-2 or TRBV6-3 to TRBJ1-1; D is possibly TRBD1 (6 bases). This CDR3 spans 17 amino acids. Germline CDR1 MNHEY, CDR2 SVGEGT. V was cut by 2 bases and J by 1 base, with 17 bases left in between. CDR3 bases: TGTGCCAGCAGTTACACCCCTGGGCAGGGGACGAACACTGAAGCTTTCTTT. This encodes CASSYTPGQGTNTEAFF.

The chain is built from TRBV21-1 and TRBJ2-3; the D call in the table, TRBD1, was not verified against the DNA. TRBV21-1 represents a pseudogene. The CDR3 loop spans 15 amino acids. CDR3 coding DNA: TGTGCCAGCAGCATTAGGTCAGGGTCCACAGATACGCAGTATTTT. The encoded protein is CASSIRSGSTDTQYF.

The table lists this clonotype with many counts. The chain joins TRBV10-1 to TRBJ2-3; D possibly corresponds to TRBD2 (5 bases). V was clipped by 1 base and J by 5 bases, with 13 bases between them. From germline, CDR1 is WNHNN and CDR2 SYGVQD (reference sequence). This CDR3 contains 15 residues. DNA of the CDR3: TGCGCCAGCAGTGAGTTAAGGGAAGCGGTAGATACGCAGTATTTT. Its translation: CASSELREAVDTQYF.

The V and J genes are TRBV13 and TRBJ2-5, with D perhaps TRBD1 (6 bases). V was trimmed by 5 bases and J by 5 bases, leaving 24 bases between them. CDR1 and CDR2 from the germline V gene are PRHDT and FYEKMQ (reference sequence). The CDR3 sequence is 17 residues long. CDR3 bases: TGTGCCAGCAGCAACAATCCGGGACAAGGGATAGGGGAGACCCAGTACTTC. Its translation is CASSNNPGQGIGETQYF.

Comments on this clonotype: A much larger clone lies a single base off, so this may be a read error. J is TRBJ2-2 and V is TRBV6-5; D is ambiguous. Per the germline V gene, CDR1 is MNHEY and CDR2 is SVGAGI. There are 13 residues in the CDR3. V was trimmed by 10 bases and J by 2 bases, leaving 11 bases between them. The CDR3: CANSPSNTGELFF. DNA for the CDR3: TGTGCCAACAGCCCCTCAAACACCGGGGAGCTGTTTTTT.

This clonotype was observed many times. CDR3 in amino acids: CSASWGSGDTQYF. CDR3 sequence (DNA): TGCAGTGCTAGTTGGGGGAGTGGCGATACGCAGTATTTT. V usage is TRBV20-1 and J usage is TRBJ2-3; either TRBD1 or TRBD2 may supply D (5 bases each). Germline CDR1 reads DFQATT; CDR2 reads SNEGSKA (reference sequence). V was cut by 3 bases and J by 6 bases, with 13 bases left in between. The CDR3 loop spans 13 amino acids.

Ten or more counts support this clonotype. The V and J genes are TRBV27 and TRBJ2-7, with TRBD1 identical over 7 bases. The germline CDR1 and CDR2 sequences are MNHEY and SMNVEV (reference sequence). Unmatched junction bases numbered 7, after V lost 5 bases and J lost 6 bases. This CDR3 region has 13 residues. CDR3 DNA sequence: TGTGCCAGCAGTCTGACAGGGCGGCTCGAGCAGTACTTC. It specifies CASSLTGRLEQYF.

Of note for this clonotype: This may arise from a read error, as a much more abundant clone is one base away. Written as DNA, the CDR3 is TGTGCCAGCAGCCCCGGACATAACAATGAGCAGCTCTTC. Amino acids: CASSPGHNNEQLF. The chain uses TRBV14 and TRBJ2-1, with D tentatively TRBD1 (5 bases). The CDR3 is 13 amino acids. The germline gives CDR1 SGHDN, CDR2 FVKESK.

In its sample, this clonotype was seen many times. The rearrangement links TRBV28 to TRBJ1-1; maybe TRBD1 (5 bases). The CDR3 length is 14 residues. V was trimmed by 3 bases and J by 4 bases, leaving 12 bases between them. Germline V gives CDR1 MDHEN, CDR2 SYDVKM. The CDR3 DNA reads TGTGCCAGCAGTTTTAGGGGATCGCCCACTGAAGCTTTCTTT. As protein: CASSFRGSPTEAFF.

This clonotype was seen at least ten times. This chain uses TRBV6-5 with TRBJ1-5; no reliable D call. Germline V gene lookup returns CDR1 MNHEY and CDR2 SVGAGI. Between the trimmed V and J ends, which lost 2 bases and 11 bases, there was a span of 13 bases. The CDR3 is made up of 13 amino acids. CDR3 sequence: CASSYGVQASQHF. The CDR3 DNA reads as TGTGCCAGCAGTTACGGGGTTCAGGCGTCCCAGCATTTT.

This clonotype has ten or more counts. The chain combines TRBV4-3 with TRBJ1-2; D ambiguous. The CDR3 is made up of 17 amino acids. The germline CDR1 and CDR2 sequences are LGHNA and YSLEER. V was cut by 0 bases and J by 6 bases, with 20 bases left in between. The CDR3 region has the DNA TGCGCCAGCAGCCAAGATTGGGCCAGTTTTCGTCCTGATGGCTACACCTTC. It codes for CASSQDWASFRPDGYTF.

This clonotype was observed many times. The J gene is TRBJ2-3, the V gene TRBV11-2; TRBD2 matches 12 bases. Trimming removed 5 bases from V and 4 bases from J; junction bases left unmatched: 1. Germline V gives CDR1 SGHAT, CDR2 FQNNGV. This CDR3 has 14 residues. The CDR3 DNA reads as TGTGCCAGCAGCCCTAGCGGGAGGGCAGATACGCAGTATTTT. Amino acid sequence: CASSPSGRADTQYF.

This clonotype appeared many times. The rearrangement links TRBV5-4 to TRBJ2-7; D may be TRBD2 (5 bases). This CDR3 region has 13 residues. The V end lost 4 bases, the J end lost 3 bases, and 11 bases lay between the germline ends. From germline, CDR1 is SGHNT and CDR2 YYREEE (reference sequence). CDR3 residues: CASSIDGNYEQYF. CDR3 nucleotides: TGTGCCAGCAGCATTGACGGGAACTACGAGCAGTACTTC.

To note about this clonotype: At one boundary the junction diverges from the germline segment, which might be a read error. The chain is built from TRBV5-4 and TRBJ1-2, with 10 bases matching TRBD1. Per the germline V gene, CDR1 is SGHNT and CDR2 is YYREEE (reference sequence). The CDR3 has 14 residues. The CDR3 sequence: CASSLGQGADGYTF. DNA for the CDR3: TGTGCCAGCAGCTTGGGACAGGGGGCAGATGGCTACACTTTC.

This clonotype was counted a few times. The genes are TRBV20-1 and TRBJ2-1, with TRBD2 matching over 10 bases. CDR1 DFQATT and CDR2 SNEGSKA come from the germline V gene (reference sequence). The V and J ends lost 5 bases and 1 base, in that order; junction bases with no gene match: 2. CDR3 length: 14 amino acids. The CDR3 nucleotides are TGCAGTGCTCCACTAGCGGGATCCTACAATGAGCAGTTCTTC. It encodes CSAPLAGSYNEQFF.

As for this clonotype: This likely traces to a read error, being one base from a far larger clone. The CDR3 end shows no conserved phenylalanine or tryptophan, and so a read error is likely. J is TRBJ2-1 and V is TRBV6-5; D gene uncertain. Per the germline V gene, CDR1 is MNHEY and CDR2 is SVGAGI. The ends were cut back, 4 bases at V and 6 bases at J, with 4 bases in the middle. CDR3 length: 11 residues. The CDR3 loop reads CASSSINEQFS. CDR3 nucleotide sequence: TGTGCCAGCAGTTCCATCAATGAGCAGTTCTCC.

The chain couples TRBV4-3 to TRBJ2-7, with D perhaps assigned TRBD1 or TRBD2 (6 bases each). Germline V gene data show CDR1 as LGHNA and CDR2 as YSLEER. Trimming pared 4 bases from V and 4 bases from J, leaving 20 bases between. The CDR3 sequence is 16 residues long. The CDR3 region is CASSRSFDRRGYEQYF. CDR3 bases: TGCGCCAGCAGCCGTTCCTTCGACAGGCGGGGTTACGAGCAGTACTTC.

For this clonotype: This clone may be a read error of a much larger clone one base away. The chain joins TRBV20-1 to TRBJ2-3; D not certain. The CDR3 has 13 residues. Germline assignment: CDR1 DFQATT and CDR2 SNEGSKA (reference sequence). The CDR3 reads CGATIASTDTQYF. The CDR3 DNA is TGCGGTGCTACCATTGCTAGCACAGATACGCAGTATTTT.

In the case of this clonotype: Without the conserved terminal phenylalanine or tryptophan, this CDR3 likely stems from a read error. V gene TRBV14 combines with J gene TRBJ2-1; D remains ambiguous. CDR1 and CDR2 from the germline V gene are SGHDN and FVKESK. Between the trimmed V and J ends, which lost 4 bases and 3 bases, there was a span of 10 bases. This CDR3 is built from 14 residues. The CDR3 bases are TGTGCCAGCAGCCCCTGGTCAAGCTACAATGAGCAGTTCCTC. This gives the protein CASSPWSSYNEQFL.

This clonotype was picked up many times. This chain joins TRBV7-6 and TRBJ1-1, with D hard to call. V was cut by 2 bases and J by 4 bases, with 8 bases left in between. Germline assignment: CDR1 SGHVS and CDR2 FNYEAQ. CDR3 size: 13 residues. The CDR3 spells CASSLQASTEAFF. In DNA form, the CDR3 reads TGTGCCAGCAGCTTACAGGCTTCCACTGAAGCTTTCTTT.

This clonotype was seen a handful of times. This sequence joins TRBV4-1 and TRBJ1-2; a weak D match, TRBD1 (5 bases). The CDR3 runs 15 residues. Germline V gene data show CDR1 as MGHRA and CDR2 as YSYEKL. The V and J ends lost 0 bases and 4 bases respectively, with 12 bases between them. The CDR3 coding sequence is TGCGCCAGCAGCCAAGATACGGGGGAGGGCTATGGCTACACCTTC. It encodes CASSQDTGEGYGYTF.

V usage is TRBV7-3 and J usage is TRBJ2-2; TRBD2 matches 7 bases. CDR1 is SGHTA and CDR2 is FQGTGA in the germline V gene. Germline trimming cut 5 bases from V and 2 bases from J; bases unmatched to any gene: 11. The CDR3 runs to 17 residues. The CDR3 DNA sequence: TGTGCCAGCAGCGCCACCCCCCTAGCGGCTAACACCGGGGAGCTGTTTTTT. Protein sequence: CASSATPLAANTGELFF.

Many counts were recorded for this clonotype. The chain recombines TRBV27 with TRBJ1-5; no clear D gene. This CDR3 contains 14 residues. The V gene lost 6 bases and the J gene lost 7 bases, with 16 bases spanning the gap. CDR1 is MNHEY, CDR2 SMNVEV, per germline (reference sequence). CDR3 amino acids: CASSLRWVGQPQHF. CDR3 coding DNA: TGTGCCAGCAGCCTCAGGTGGGTCGGCCAGCCCCAGCATTTT.

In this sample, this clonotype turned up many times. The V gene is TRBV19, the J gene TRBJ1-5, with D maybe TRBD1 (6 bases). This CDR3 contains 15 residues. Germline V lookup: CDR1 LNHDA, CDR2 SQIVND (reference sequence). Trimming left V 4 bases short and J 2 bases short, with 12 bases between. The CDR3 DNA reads TGTGCCAGTAGTAAACAAAACAGGGGCAATCAGCCCCAGCATTTT. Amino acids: CASSKQNRGNQPQHF.

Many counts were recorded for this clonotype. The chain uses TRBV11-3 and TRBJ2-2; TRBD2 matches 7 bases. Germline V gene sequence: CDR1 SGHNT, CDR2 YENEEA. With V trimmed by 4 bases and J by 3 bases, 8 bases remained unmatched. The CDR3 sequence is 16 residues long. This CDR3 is CASSSRGTTYTGELFF. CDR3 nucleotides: TGTGCCAGCAGCTCAAGAGGGACTACCTACACCGGGGAGCTGTTTTTT. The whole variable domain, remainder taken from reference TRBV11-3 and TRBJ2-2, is EAGVVQSPRYKIIEKKQPVAFWCNPISGHNTLYWYLQNLGQGPELLIRYENEEAVDDSQLPKDRFSAERLKGVDSTLKIQPAELGDSAVYLCASSSRGTTYTGELFFGEGSRLTVL.

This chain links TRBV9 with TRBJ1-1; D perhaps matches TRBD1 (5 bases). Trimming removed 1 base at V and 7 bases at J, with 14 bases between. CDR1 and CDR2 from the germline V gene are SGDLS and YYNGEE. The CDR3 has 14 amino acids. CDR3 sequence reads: CASSVRGLNYEAFF. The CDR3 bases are TGTGCCAGCAGCGTAAGGGGACTCAACTATGAAGCTTTCTTT. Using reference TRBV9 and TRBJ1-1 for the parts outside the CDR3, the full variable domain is DSGVTQTPKHLITATGQRVTLRCSPRSGDLSVYWYQQSLDQGLQFLIQYYNGEERAKGNILERFSAQQFPDLHSELNLSSLELGDSALYFCASSVRGLNYEAFFGQGTRLTVV.